The clone carrying this TCR beta chain was counted between two and nine times. This sample was included in a study of CD8+ T cells in alopecia areata. cDNA prepared by RNA extraction and subsequent reverse transcription served as the template for sequencing. Produced via immunoSEQ multiplex PCR; TCRdb's table is partial and in-frame only. The repertoire holds roughly 170,000 clones, with just under 60% as singletons. The sequence was collected from a human donor with alopecia areata. Sample: CD4+ T cells sorted from blood, taken at week 0.

The CDR3 sequence is CASSLGGAQDTQYF. In DNA, the CDR3 is TGTGCCAGCTCCCTCGGCGGGGCACAAGATACGCAGTATTTT. The chain uses TRBV5-5 and TRBJ2-3; D perhaps matches TRBD2 (6 bases). Trimming left V 7 bases short and J 5 bases short, with 17 bases between. The length of the CDR3 is 14 residues. CDR1 SGHKS and CDR2 YYEKEE come from the germline V gene (reference sequence).